The TCR beta chain under discussion was sequenced for a study of CD8 T cells in ankylosing spondylitis. The study, taken as a whole, reports: Seven to nine highly homologous variants formed a TCR beta motif that appeared characteristic of ankylosing spondylitis blood.

TCR beta libraries were made by quantitative 5'-RACE with molecular barcodes. Each CDR3 protein is one row after TCRdb ran MiXCR on the 5' RACE reads. The data show some 240,000 distinct CDR3 sequences, with 15% to 20% seen just once and roughly a third held by the top ten. This clonotype was picked up a small number of times. Its antigen is not known. Deletions cut 5 bases from V and 0 bases from J, with 9 bases between. Germline V gene lookup returns CDR1 MGHRA and CDR2 YSYEKL. This CDR3 contains 14 residues. The chain employs TRBV4-1 and TRBJ2-3; D gene ambiguous. Sequenced input: blood, either unsorted or a sorted T cell fraction (not recorded which). This receptor was identified in a male donor with ankylosing spondylitis or in good health (not recorded which). DNA for the CDR3: TGCGCCAGCAGCGAATCCCTTAGCACAGATACGCAGTATTTT. Protein product: CASSESLSTDTQYF.